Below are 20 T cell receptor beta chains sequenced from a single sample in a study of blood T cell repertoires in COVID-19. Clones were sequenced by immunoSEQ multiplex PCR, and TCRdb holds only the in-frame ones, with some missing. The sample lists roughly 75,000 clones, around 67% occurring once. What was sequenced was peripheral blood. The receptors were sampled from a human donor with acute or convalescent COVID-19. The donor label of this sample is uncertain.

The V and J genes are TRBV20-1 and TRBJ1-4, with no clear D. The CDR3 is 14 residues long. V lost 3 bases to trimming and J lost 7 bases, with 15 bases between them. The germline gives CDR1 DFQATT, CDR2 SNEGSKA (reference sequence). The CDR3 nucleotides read TGCAGTGCTAGTCGGAGGGAAACAGCTGAAAAACTGTTTTTT. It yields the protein CSASRRETAEKLFF.

The CDR3 bases are TGTGCCAGCAGACAGGGGGCGACAGAAAAACTGTTTTTT. Its translation: CASRQGATEKLFF. The chain employs TRBV6-5 and TRBJ1-4, with TRBD1 identical over 9 bases. This CDR3 contains 13 residues. CDR1 and CDR2 from the germline V gene are MNHEY and SVGAGI. The V and J ends lost 6 bases and 8 bases, in that order; junction bases with no gene match: 4.

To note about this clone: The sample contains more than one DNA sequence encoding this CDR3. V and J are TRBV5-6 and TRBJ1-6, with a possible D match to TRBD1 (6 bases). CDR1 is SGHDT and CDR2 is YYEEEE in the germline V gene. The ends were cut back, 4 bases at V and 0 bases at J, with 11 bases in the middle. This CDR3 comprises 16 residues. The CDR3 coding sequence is TGTGCCAGCAGCCCAACAGGGAGCTCCTATAATTCACCCCTCCACTTT. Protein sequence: CASSPTGSSYNSPLHF.

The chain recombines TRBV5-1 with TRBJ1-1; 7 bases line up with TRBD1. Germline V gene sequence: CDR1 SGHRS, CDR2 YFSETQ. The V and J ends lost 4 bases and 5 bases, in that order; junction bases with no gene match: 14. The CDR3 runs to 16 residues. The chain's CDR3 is CASSLNPQGGWTEAFF. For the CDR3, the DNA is TGCGCCAGCAGCCTAAACCCGCAGGGGGGTTGGACTGAAGCTTTCTTT.

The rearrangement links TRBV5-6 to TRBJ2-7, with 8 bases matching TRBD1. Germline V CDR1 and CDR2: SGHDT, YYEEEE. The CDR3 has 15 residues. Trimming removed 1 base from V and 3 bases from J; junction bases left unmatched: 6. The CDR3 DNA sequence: TGTGCCAGCAGCTTGTCCGGGACAGGCGACTACGAGCAGTACGTC. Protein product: CASSLSGTGDYEQYV.

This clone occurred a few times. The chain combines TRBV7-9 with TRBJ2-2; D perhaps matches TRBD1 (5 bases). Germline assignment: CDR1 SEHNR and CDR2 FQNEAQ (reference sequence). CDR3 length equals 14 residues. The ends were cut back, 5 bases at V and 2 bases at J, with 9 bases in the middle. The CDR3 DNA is TGTGCCAGCAGCAGCGACAGTAACACCGGGGAGCTGTTTTTT. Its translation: CASSSDSNTGELFF.

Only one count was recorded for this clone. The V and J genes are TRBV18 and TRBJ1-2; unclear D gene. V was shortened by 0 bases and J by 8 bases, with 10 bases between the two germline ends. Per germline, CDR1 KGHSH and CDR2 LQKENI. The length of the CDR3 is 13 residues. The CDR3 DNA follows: TGTGCCAGCTCACCACCGGCCGGGTACGGCTACACCTTC. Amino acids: CASSPPAGYGYTF. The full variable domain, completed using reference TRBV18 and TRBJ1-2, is NAGVMQNPRHLVRRRGQEARLRCSPMKGHSHVYWYRQLPEEGLKFMVYLQKENIIDESGMPKERFSAEFPKEGPSILRIQQVVRGDSAAYFCASSPPAGYGYTFGSGTRLTVV.

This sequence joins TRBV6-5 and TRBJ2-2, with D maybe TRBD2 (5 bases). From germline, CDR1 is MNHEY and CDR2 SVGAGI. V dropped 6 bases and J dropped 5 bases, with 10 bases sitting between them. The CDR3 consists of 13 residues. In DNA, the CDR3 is TGTGCCAGCAGCCGACGAGGGACCGGGGAGCTGTTTTTT. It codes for CASSRRGTGELFF.

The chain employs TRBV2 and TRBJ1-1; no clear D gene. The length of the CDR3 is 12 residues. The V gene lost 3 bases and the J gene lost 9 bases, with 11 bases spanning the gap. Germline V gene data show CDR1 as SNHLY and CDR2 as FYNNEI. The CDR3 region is CASSDRPGKAFF. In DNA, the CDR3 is TGTGCCAGCAGTGACAGGCCGGGAAAAGCTTTCTTT.

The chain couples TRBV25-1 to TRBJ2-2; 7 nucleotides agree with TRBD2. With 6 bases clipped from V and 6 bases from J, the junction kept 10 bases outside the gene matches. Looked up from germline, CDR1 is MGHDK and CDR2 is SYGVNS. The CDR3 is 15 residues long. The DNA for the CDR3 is TGTGCCAGCAGCGAGACTAGCCTGCGGGCCGGGGAGCTGTTTTTT. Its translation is CASSETSLRAGELFF.

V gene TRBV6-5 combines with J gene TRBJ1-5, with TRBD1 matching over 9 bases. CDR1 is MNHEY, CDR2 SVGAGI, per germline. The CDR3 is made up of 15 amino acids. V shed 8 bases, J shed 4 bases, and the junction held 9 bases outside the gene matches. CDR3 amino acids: CASGRLGQGNQPQHF. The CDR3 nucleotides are TGTGCCAGCGGGAGGTTAGGACAGGGGAATCAGCCCCAGCATTTT.

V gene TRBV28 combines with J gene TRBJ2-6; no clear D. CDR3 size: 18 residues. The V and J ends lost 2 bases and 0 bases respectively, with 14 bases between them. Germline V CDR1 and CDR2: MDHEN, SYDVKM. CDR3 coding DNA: TGTGCCAGCAGTTTAGCCCGGGTCGCTGGCTCTGGGGCCAACGTCCTGACTTTC. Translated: CASSLARVAGSGANVLTF.

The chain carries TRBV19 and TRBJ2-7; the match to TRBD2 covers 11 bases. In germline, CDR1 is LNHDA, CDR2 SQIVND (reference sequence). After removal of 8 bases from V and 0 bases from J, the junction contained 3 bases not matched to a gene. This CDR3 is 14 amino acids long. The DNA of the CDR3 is TGTGCCAGTGGCACTAGCGGGAGCTCCTACGAGCAGTACTTC. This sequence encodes CASGTSGSSYEQYF. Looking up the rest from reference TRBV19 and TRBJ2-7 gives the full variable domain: DGGITQSPKYLFRKEGQNVTLSCEQNLNHDAMYWYRQDPGQGLRLIYYSQIVNDFQKGDIAEGYSVSREKKESFPLTVTSAQKNPTAFYLCASGTSGSSYEQYFGPGTRLTVT.

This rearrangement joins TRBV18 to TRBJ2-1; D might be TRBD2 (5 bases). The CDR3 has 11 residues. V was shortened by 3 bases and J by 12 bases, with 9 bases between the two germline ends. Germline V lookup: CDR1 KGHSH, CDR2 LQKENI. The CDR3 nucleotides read TGTGCCAGCTCACCTTCTCGGGGGCAGTTCTTC. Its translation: CASSPSRGQFF.

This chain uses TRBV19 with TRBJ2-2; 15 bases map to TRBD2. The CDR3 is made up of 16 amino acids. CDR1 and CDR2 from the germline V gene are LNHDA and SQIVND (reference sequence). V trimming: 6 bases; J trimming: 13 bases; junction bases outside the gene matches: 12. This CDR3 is CASSLGLAGGARGLFF. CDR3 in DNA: TGTGCCAGTAGCCTGGGACTAGCGGGAGGCGCGCGGGGGCTGTTTTTT.

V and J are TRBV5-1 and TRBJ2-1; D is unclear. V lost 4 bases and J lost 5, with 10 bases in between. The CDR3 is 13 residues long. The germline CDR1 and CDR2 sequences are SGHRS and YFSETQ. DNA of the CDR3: TGCGCCAGCAGCGACCAACTAAACAATGAGCAGTTCTTC. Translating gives CASSDQLNNEQFF.

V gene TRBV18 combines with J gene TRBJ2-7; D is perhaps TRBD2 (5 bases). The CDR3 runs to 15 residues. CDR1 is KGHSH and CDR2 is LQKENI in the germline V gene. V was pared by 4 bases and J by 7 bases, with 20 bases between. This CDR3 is CASSQSKDSIFEQYF. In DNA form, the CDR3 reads TGTGCCAGCTCACAAAGTAAGGACTCTATTTTTGAGCAGTACTTC.

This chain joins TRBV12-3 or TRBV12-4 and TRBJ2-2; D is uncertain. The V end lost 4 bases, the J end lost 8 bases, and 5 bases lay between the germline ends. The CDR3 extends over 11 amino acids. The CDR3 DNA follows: TGTGCCAGCAGTTCCTTAGGGGAGCTGTTTTTT. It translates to CASSSLGELFF.

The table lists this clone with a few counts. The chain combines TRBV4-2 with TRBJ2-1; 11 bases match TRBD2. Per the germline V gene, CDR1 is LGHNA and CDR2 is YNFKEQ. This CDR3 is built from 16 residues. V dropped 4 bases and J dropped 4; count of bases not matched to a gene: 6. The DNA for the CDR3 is TGTGCCAGCAGCCTCGAGGGACTAGCGGCTTACAATGAGCAGTTCTTC. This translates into CASSLEGLAAYNEQFF.

CDR3 amino acids: CASSSRGRNTEAFF. The CDR3 DNA reads TGTGCCAGCAGCTCCCGCGGTCGGAACACTGAAGCTTTCTTT. The chain is built from TRBV7-9 and TRBJ1-1, with no clear D. V was clipped by 4 bases and J by 1 base, with 10 bases between them. CDR1 SEHNR and CDR2 FQNEAQ come from the germline V gene (reference sequence). This CDR3 has 14 residues. Looking up the rest from reference TRBV7-9 and TRBJ1-1 gives the full variable domain: DTGVSQNPRHKITKRGQNVTFRCDPISEHNRLYWYRQTLGQGPEFLTYFQNEAQLEKSRLLSDRFSAERPKGSFSTLEIQRTEQGDSAMYLCASSSRGRNTEAFFGQGTRLTVV.